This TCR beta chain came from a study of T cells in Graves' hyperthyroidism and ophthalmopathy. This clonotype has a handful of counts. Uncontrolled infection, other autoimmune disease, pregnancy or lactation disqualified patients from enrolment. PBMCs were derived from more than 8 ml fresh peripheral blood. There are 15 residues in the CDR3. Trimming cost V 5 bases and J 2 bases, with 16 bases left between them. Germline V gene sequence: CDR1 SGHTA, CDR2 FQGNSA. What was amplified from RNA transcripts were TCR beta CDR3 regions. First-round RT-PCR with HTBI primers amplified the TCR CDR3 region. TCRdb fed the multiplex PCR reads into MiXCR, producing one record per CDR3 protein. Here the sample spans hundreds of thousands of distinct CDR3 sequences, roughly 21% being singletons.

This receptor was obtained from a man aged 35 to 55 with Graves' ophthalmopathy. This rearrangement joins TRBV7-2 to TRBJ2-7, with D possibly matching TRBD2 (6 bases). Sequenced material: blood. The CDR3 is CASSRGGTTPYEQYF. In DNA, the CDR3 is TGTGCCAGCAGCCGAGGCGGGACCACCCCCTACGAGCAGTACTTC.